This T cell receptor (beta chain) appears in the sequencing data of a study of blood T cells in healthy people across ages. As for the study in general: Researchers report that template switching captured about one barcoded beta molecule per two T cells. Study-level points and caveats: As age increased, TCR beta diversity per million T cells fell in a roughly linear fashion.

V shed 5 bases and J shed 0 bases, with 20 bases lying between them. Germline CDR1 is DFQATT and CDR2 is SNEGSKA (reference sequence). The CDR3 is 16 amino acids. This clonotype was seen a handful of times. The antigen is undetermined. Then a second PCR, running about 6 to 11 cycles, was carried out with a sample-barcoded 5' primer and a J-beta primer mix. Each CDR3 protein gets one entry after TCRdb re-called the 5' RACE reads with MiXCR. The data contain some 800,000 distinct CDR3 sequences, about 42% of them singletons. This TCR derives from a man in his 60s in good health. The specimen sequenced was blood. The J gene is TRBJ2-7, the V gene TRBV20-1; maybe TRBD1 (6 bases). This chain's CDR3 is CSAVPVQGPSSYEQYF. The DNA of the CDR3 is TGCAGTGCTGTCCCAGTACAGGGTCCGAGCTCCTACGAGCAGTACTTC.